The 31 T cell receptor beta chains listed next were all sequenced from one sample in a study of shared clonotypes between healthy human individuals. Naive CD8 populations comprised CD45RO-negative cells positively selected for CCR7, excluding terminally differentiated effector memory CD45RA+ cells. Repertoires were generated with immunoSEQ multiplex PCR, while TCRdb's copy carries only in-frame clones and drops some. The data hold around 2.1 million clones, with 93% observed a single time. Sequenced sample: naive CD8+ T cells from PBMCs. These receptors were collected from a man aged 18 to 29 in good health. Some clones in this sample may be carry-over from other donors' samples.

The chain couples TRBV10-3 to TRBJ1-1; D might be TRBD1 (5 bases). Germline loops: CDR1 ENHRY, CDR2 SYGVKD. The germline V and J ends were trimmed by 4 bases and 3 bases, with 27 bases remaining between them. The CDR3 length is 19 residues. In nucleotides, the CDR3 is TGTGCCATCAGTGGACCTCGGGACCAGACGGGAGATTGGCACACTGAAGCTTTCTTT. It translates to CAISGPRDQTGDWHTEAFF.

The V gene is TRBV4-1, the J gene TRBJ2-7, with D tentatively TRBD1 or TRBD2 (5 bases each). V was shortened by 4 bases and J by 2 bases, with 12 bases between the two germline ends. This CDR3 region has 14 residues. Germline assignment: CDR1 MGHRA and CDR2 YSYEKL. The CDR3 DNA is TGCGCCAGCAGCCCCGGGGACGGCGCCTACGAGCAGTACTTC. Encoded protein: CASSPGDGAYEQYF.

The chain carries TRBV5-6 and TRBJ2-5; D gene uncertain. TRBJ2-7 explains the end of the DNA better; the J call may be wrong. The CDR3 loop spans 12 amino acids. The germline CDR1 and CDR2 sequences are SGHDT and YYEEEE. CDR3 in DNA: TGTGCCAGCAGCTTACGATCCAGCGAGCAGTACTTC. The encoded protein is CASSLRSSEQYF.

The V gene is TRBV9, the J gene TRBJ2-2; 8 nucleotides agree with TRBD2. The CDR3 loop spans 17 amino acids. In germline, CDR1 is SGDLS, CDR2 YYNGEE. V shed 4 bases, J shed 3 bases, and the junction held 11 bases outside the gene matches. CDR3 bases: TGTGCCAGCAGCTCCCGAGGCACCGGGGGGGACACCGGGGAGCTGTTTTTT. Its protein product is CASSSRGTGGDTGELFF.

This clone was seen only once. In the same sample, other DNA sequences code for this CDR3. V gene TRBV6-5 combines with J gene TRBJ2-2, with a possible D match to TRBD2 (5 bases). CDR3 length: 14 residues. Trimming took off 2 bases at V and 4 bases at J, with 8 bases between the two ends. The germline gives CDR1 MNHEY, CDR2 SVGAGI. CDR3 region: CASSYREGTGELFF. The CDR3 DNA sequence: TGTGCCAGCAGTTACCGTGAGGGCACCGGGGAGCTGTTTTTT.

Points on this clone: Other DNA sequences from this sample encode an identical CDR3 as well. CDR3 sequence (DNA): TGTGCCAGCAGCAGAGGACAGACGAACACTGAAGCTTTCTTT. Encoded protein: CASSRGQTNTEAFF. The rearrangement links TRBV5-6 to TRBJ1-1; D might be TRBD1 (6 bases). Per the germline V gene, CDR1 is SGHDT and CDR2 is YYEEEE. V was shortened by 4 bases and J by 1 base, with 11 bases between the two germline ends. The CDR3 sequence is 14 residues long.

The CDR3 DNA reads as TGTGCCAGCAGCTTACTCAGGGGGAGCTCCTACAATGAGCAGTTCTTC. Translation gives CASSLLRGSSYNEQFF. The chain uses TRBV7-9 and TRBJ2-1; TRBD1 matches 7 bases. This CDR3 is 16 amino acids long. J lost 0 bases, V lost 2 bases, and 4 bases had no gene match. From germline, CDR1 is SEHNR and CDR2 FQNEAQ (reference sequence).

This clone is a singleton in its sample. The CDR3 loop reads CASSGEVGVSNQPQHF. The DNA for the CDR3 is TGTGCCAGCAGCGGGGAGGTAGGGGTGAGCAATCAGCCCCAGCATTTT. V gene TRBV7-9 combines with J gene TRBJ1-5, with D possibly matching TRBD1 (5 bases). This CDR3 has 16 amino acids. The V end was cut by 5 bases, the J end by 1 base, with 15 bases between. Germline V lookup: CDR1 SEHNR, CDR2 FQNEAQ (reference sequence).

This chain's CDR3 is CASSVAAGYEKLFF. CDR3 sequence (DNA): TGTGCCAGCAGCGTAGCTGCAGGATATGAAAAACTGTTTTTT. V gene TRBV9 combines with J gene TRBJ1-4, with D uncertain. Trimming stripped 0 bases from V and 6 bases from J, with 9 bases between. Germline V gene data show CDR1 as SGDLS and CDR2 as YYNGEE. The CDR3 totals 14 residues.

V and J are TRBV9 and TRBJ2-1; the match to TRBD2 covers 7 bases. Germline CDR1 is SGDLS and CDR2 is YYNGEE. The junction had 9 bases not matched to a gene; V was cut back by 0 bases and J by 6 bases. This CDR3 is 16 amino acids long. CDR3 residues: CASSVASVVAGNEQFF. Here the CDR3 DNA reads TGTGCCAGCAGCGTAGCTTCCGTGGTAGCGGGCAATGAGCAGTTCTTC.

This rearrangement joins TRBV15 to TRBJ2-6; 8 bases are shared with TRBD1. The germline CDR1 and CDR2 sequences are LNHNV and YYDKDF (reference sequence). This CDR3 spans 17 amino acids. V shed 3 bases and J 0 bases; nucleotides not matched to a gene: 4. The CDR3 loop is CATSSGTGTSGANVLTF. The CDR3 region has the DNA TGTGCCACCAGCAGCGGGACAGGTACCTCTGGGGCCAACGTCCTGACTTTC. Variable domain in full (rest from reference TRBV15 and TRBJ2-6): DAMVIQNPRYQVTQFGKPVTLSCSQTLNHNVMYWYQQKSSQAPKLLFHYYDKDFNNEADTPDNFQSRRPNTSFCFLDIRSPGLGDTAMYLCATSSGTGTSGANVLTFGAGSRLTVL.

With regard to this clone: Other DNA sequences in the sample encode the same CDR3. J is TRBJ2-7 and V is TRBV28, with D perhaps matching TRBD2 (6 bases). Germline V gene lookup returns CDR1 MDHEN and CDR2 SYDVKM. The CDR3 covers 14 residues. V was clipped by 5 bases and J by 7 bases, with 18 bases between them. The CDR3 DNA follows: TGTGCCAGCAGTCTCAGTGGAGGGCCTGGAGAGCAGTACTTC. Translating gives CASSLSGGPGEQYF.

The rearrangement uses TRBV11-1 and TRBJ2-7; D could derive from TRBD1 or TRBD2 (5 bases each). The CDR3 covers 14 residues. The germline gives CDR1 SGHAT, CDR2 FQDESV (reference sequence). V was cut by 5 bases and J by 3 bases, with 14 bases left in between. As DNA, the CDR3 is TGTGCCAGCAGCCGGGGCGGAACCGTCTACGAGCAGTACTTC. Translating it yields CASSRGGTVYEQYF.

V gene TRBV13 combines with J gene TRBJ2-7; D might be TRBD1 (5 bases). The CDR3 is 13 amino acids. The germline V gene has CDR1 PRHDT and CDR2 FYEKMQ (reference sequence). The V end lost 6 bases, the J end lost 2 bases, and 11 bases lay between the germline ends. CDR3 sequence: CASRGAGPYEQYF. CDR3 sequence (DNA): TGTGCCAGCAGAGGGGCAGGGCCCTACGAGCAGTACTTC.

J is TRBJ2-1 and V is TRBV9; D remains unclear. Germline V gene data show CDR1 as SGDLS and CDR2 as YYNGEE. Deletions cut 3 bases from V and 4 bases from J, with 8 bases between. This CDR3 has 13 residues. The CDR3: CASSGVTYNEQFF. The CDR3 DNA reads TGTGCCAGCAGCGGGGTGACGTACAATGAGCAGTTCTTC.

On this clone: Different DNA sequences within this sample yield the same CDR3. V is TRBV6-5 and J is TRBJ2-7; D remains ambiguous. The CDR3 consists of 14 residues. Looked up from germline, CDR1 is MNHEY and CDR2 is SVGAGI. Trimming cost V 0 bases and J 1 base, with 7 bases left between them. Here the CDR3 reads CASSYSAESYEQYF. The CDR3 nucleotides are TGTGCCAGCAGTTACTCAGCAGAATCCTACGAGCAGTACTTC.

V is TRBV9 and J is TRBJ2-7; 10 nucleotides align to TRBD1. This CDR3 spans 16 amino acids. The V gene end was trimmed by 3 bases and the J gene end by 1 base; junction bases not matched to a gene: 7. Looked up from germline, CDR1 is SGDLS and CDR2 is YYNGEE. The chain's CDR3 is CASSAGSGQGSYEQYF. The CDR3 bases are TGTGCCAGCAGCGCGGGGTCGGGACAGGGGTCCTACGAGCAGTACTTC. Using reference TRBV9 and TRBJ2-7 for the parts outside the CDR3, the full variable domain is DSGVTQTPKHLITATGQRVTLRCSPRSGDLSVYWYQQSLDQGLQFLIQYYNGEERAKGNILERFSAQQFPDLHSELNLSSLELGDSALYFCASSAGSGQGSYEQYFGPGTRLTVT.

The chain is built from TRBV28 and TRBJ2-6, with D hard to call. V was cut by 6 bases and J by 0 bases, with 24 bases left in between. The germline gives CDR1 MDHEN, CDR2 SYDVKM. The CDR3 length is 20 residues. In DNA, the CDR3 is TGTGCCAGCAGCACCAAAGGAACGGATATGAAAAGCTCTGGGGCCAACGTCCTGACTTTC. Translating gives CASSTKGTDMKSSGANVLTF. Using reference TRBV28 and TRBJ2-6 for the parts outside the CDR3, the full variable domain is DVKVTQSSRYLVKRTGEKVFLECVQDMDHENMFWYRQDPGLGLRLIYFSYDVKMKEKGDIPEGYSVSREKKERFSLILESASTNQTSMYLCASSTKGTDMKSSGANVLTFGAGSRLTVL.

CDR3 amino acids: CASSGAGIRPQYF. CDR3 bases: TGTGCCAGCAGCGGGGCGGGTATACGGCCCCAGTACTTC. The V gene is TRBV7-9, the J gene TRBJ2-5; D is perhaps TRBD1 or TRBD2 (5 bases each). Germline V CDR1 and CDR2: SEHNR, FQNEAQ (reference sequence). There are 13 residues in the CDR3. V lost 5 bases and J lost 9, with 16 bases in between.

The genes are TRBV19 and TRBJ1-4, with a tentative D call TRBD1 (5 bases). Germline lookup yields CDR1 LNHDA and CDR2 SQIVND (reference sequence). The V end was cut by 4 bases, the J end by 7 bases, with 16 bases between. The CDR3 is 15 amino acids. The CDR3 nucleotides are TGTGCCAGTAGTACCCCCCAACTCGGGGGTGAAAAACTGTTTTTT. Its translation is CASSTPQLGGEKLFF.

The chain carries TRBV9 and TRBJ2-1, with TRBD1 identical over 9 bases. Germline CDR1 and CDR2: SGDLS and YYNGEE. CDR3 length: 17 residues. Germline trimming cut 3 bases from V and 2 bases from J; bases unmatched to any gene: 9. CDR3 loop: CASSAAGTGQPYNEQFF. Here the CDR3 DNA reads TGTGCCAGCAGCGCAGCCGGGACAGGGCAGCCCTACAATGAGCAGTTCTTC.

J is TRBJ1-3 and V is TRBV4-2; D is undetermined. In germline, CDR1 is LGHNA, CDR2 YNFKEQ. CDR3 length: 15 residues. Trimming left V 4 bases short and J 1 base short, with 11 bases between. CDR3 amino acids: CASSRAPRSGNTIYF. In DNA form, the CDR3 reads TGTGCCAGCAGCCGGGCCCCTCGGTCTGGAAACACCATATATTTT.

The chain recombines TRBV5-6 with TRBJ2-5; no definite D call. With the DNA end fitting TRBJ2-7 better, the J assignment may be wrong. CDR1 SGHDT and CDR2 YYEEEE come from the germline V gene. The CDR3 extends over 11 amino acids. The CDR3 DNA reads TGTGCCAGCAGCTTGGCCCTCGAGCAGTACTTC. The encoded protein is CASSLALEQYF.

The V gene is TRBV5-5, the J gene TRBJ1-5; D remains ambiguous. The CDR3 loop spans 13 amino acids. Germline V gene sequence: CDR1 SGHKS, CDR2 YYEKEE (reference sequence). The V end lost 0 bases, the J end lost 4 bases, and 5 bases lay between the germline ends. The CDR3 DNA reads as TGTGCCAGCAGCTTGGGCACGAATCAGCCCCAGCATTTT. This gives the protein CASSLGTNQPQHF.

This clone was detected only a few times. The chain joins TRBV19 to TRBJ2-7; 7 bases map to TRBD1. The junction had 4 bases not matched to a gene; V was cut back by 3 bases and J by 2 bases. CDR1 is LNHDA, CDR2 SQIVND, per germline (reference sequence). The CDR3 length is 14 residues. The CDR3 DNA follows: TGTGCCAGTAGTATCCGGGACAGTACCTACGAGCAGTACTTC. Translating it yields CASSIRDSTYEQYF.

The V and J genes are TRBV28 and TRBJ2-1, with 10 bases aligning to TRBD2. The CDR3 is made up of 15 amino acids. J was trimmed by 3 bases and V by 2 bases; bases with no gene match: 1. Germline CDR1 is MDHEN and CDR2 is SYDVKM. The CDR3 DNA reads as TGTGCCAGCAGTTTAACTAGCGGGGTCTACAATGAGCAGTTCTTC. Its protein is CASSLTSGVYNEQFF.

The chain is built from TRBV7-9 and TRBJ1-2, with D unresolved. CDR3 length: 11 amino acids. The V and J ends lost 5 bases and 4 bases respectively, with 5 bases between them. CDR1 and CDR2 (germline): SEHNR, FQNEAQ (reference sequence). The DNA for the CDR3 is TGTGCCAGCAGCACGAGCTATGGCTACACCTTC. This codes for CASSTSYGYTF.

The CDR3 DNA is TGTGCCAGCAGTGGGGGCCTAATATCCACCCAAGAGACCCAGTACTTC. Residues: CASSGGLISTQETQYF. V and J are TRBV2 and TRBJ2-5; maybe TRBD1 (5 bases). Germline values: CDR1 SNHLY, CDR2 FYNNEI. This CDR3 spans 16 amino acids. V lost 4 bases to trimming and J lost 1 base, with 16 bases between them. Full variable domain (outside the CDR3, taken from reference TRBV2 and TRBJ2-5): EPEVTQTPSHQVTQMGQEVILRCVPISNHLYFYWYRQILGQKVEFLVSFYNNEISEKSEIFDDQFSVERPDGSNFTLKIRSTKLEDSAMYFCASSGGLISTQETQYFGPGTRLLVL.

This chain joins TRBV7-9 and TRBJ1-1; 7 nucleotides align to TRBD1. Germline trimming cut 1 base from V and 11 bases from J; bases unmatched to any gene: 10. The CDR3 has 14 residues. CDR1 is SEHNR, CDR2 FQNEAQ, per germline (reference sequence). As DNA, the CDR3 is TGTGCCAGCAGCTTAGTCAGGCAGGGGGACGGCGCTTTCTTT. It yields the protein CASSLVRQGDGAFF.

The chain is built from TRBV7-9 and TRBJ1-6; D gene unclear. Germline V gives CDR1 SEHNR, CDR2 FQNEAQ (reference sequence). V was trimmed by 2 bases and J by 1 base, leaving 9 bases between them. CDR3 length: 16 residues. The CDR3 sequence: CASSLKDISYNSPLHF. CDR3 DNA: TGTGCCAGCAGCTTAAAAGACATATCCTATAATTCACCCCTCCACTTT.

The rearrangement joins TRBV4-1 to TRBJ2-1, with D possibly being TRBD1 or TRBD2 (5 bases each). In germline, CDR1 is MGHRA, CDR2 YSYEKL. This CDR3 is built from 17 residues. The germline V and J ends were trimmed by 4 bases and 6 bases, with 22 bases remaining between them. Here the CDR3 reads CASSPWDLGAVRNEQFF. The CDR3 region has the DNA TGCGCCAGCAGCCCCTGGGACCTCGGGGCAGTACGCAATGAGCAGTTCTTC.